Below, 30 T cell receptor beta chains from the same sample are listed, as sequenced in a study of response to subunit inactivated influenza vaccine. TCRdb called the RT-PCR reads again in MiXCR, with one record for every CDR3 protein. The repertoire holds 500,000 to 550,000 distinct CDR3 sequences, with approximately 24% as singletons. The same data also contributed to another study, on T cells expressing NK-cell markers. That paper states: TCR beta cDNA was made by 5'RACE template switching with UMIs.

The sample here was CD4+ T cells sorted from PBMCs, taken 11 to 12 days after vaccination. The receptors derive from a man in his fifties or sixties who received an inactivated influenza vaccine.

CDR3: CASIPFIRRNTEAFF. The CDR3 region has the DNA TGTGCCAGCATCCCGTTCATCCGACGGAACACTGAAGCTTTCTTT. The chain recombines TRBV7-2 with TRBJ1-1, with no clear D. The germline V gene encodes CDR1 SGHTA and CDR2 FQGNSA. This CDR3 comprises 15 residues. The V and J ends lost 7 bases and 1 base respectively, with 16 bases between them.

This clonotype was recorded many times. The rearrangement links TRBV5-1 to TRBJ2-7; tentatively, D is TRBD1 or TRBD2 (6 bases each). The CDR3 runs 17 residues. The germline V and J ends were trimmed by 0 bases and 0 bases, with 16 bases remaining between them. The V gene's germline CDR1 is SGHRS and CDR2 YFSETQ. The CDR3 DNA is TGCGCCAGCAGCTTGGTCGAGGGGGGCTCCTTCTCCTACGAGCAGTACTTC. Its translation: CASSLVEGGSFSYEQYF.

The sample holds a few counts of this clonotype. The CDR3, as DNA: TGTGCCAGCGCCCCGGGCGGGCGAACCTACAATGAGCAGTTCTTC. As protein: CASAPGGRTYNEQFF. The chain is built from TRBV28 and TRBJ2-1; D perhaps matches TRBD2 (5 bases). The CDR3 runs 15 residues. V lost 8 bases, J lost 2 bases, and 16 bases lay in between. Germline-derived CDR1 and CDR2 are MDHEN and SYDVKM. Full variable domain (outside the CDR3, taken from reference TRBV28 and TRBJ2-1): DVKVTQSSRYLVKRTGEKVFLECVQDMDHENMFWYRQDPGLGLRLIYFSYDVKMKEKGDIPEGYSVSREKKERFSLILESASTNQTSMYLCASAPGGRTYNEQFFGPGTRLTVL.

Only a few counts were recorded for this clonotype. The genes are TRBV7-2 and TRBJ1-5; the match to TRBD1 covers 11 bases. The germline V gene has CDR1 SGHTA and CDR2 FQGNSA. V shed 3 bases and J 6 bases; nucleotides not matched to a gene: 7. The CDR3 is 16 amino acids. This CDR3 reads CASSLSGTGGTQPQHF. The CDR3 bases are TGTGCCAGCAGCTTGTCCGGGACAGGGGGAACTCAGCCCCAGCATTTT.

The V and J genes are TRBV20-1 and TRBJ1-5, with 8 positions matching TRBD1. This CDR3 comprises 13 residues. V gave up 2 bases and J gave up 6 bases; unmatched junction bases: 3. Germline CDR1 and CDR2: DFQATT and SNEGSKA (reference sequence). The CDR3 DNA reads as TGCAGTGCTAGACGGACAGGGACTCAGCCCCAGCATTTT. Translation gives CSARRTGTQPQHF.

The chain links TRBV5-1 to TRBJ1-1; weak D call: TRBD1 (5 bases). V lost 0 bases to trimming and J lost 4 bases, with 19 bases between them. The CDR3 totals 17 residues. CDR1 and CDR2 (germline): SGHRS, YFSETQ. DNA of the CDR3: TGCGCCAGCAGCTTGGGGGTAAACAGGAGAGCACCCACTGAAGCTTTCTTT. Protein sequence: CASSLGVNRRAPTEAFF. The full variable domain, its missing parts supplied by reference TRBV5-1 and TRBJ1-1, is KAGVTQTPRYLIKTRGQQVTLSCSPISGHRSVSWYQQTPGQGLQFLFEYFSETQRNKGNFPGRFSGRQFSNSRSEMNVSTLELGDSALYLCASSLGVNRRAPTEAFFGQGTRLTVV.

This clonotype was recorded a few times. This chain links TRBV4-2 with TRBJ2-3; D is unresolved. The length of the CDR3 is 15 residues. Trimming left V 4 bases short and J 2 bases short, with 13 bases between. Germline assignment: CDR1 LGHNA and CDR2 YNFKEQ. In nucleotides, the CDR3 is TGTGCCAGCAGCCCAGGAGCTTCTTTCACAGATACGCAGTATTTT. It yields the protein CASSPGASFTDTQYF.

Worth noting for this clonotype: Being one base from a much bigger clone, this may be a read error. Since no conserved phenylalanine or tryptophan closes the CDR3, a read error is the likely cause. The chain is built from TRBV7-2 and TRBJ1-2; D remains unclear. CDR3 length: 11 residues. From germline, CDR1 is SGHTA and CDR2 FQGNSA. Between the trimmed V and J ends, which lost 1 base and 8 bases, there was a span of 5 bases. This CDR3 reads CASSLDKGYTS. CDR3 coding DNA: TGTGCCAGCAGCTTAGACAAGGGCTACACCTCC.

This chain joins TRBV12-3 or TRBV12-4 and TRBJ2-3; D gene unclear. The CDR3 length is 15 residues. V lost 1 base to trimming and J lost 1 base, with 9 bases between them. CDR3 sequence reads: CASSLGAQGTDTQYF. The DNA for the CDR3 is TGTGCCAGCAGTTTAGGGGCTCAGGGCACAGATACGCAGTATTTT.

The chain combines TRBV29-1 with TRBJ1-2; possible D gene TRBD1, 5 bases. Germline CDR1 SQVTM, CDR2 ANQGSEA. This CDR3 is built from 13 residues. Trimming cost V 7 bases and J 2 bases, with 14 bases left between them. CDR3 amino acids: CSAGDGLNYGYTF. CDR3 sequence (DNA): TGCAGCGCCGGGGACGGCCTAAACTATGGCTACACCTTC.

The genes are TRBV10-3 and TRBJ2-5, with D hard to call. Germline lookup yields CDR1 ENHRY and CDR2 SYGVKD. V lost 0 bases and J 4 bases, leaving 6 bases between the germline ends. This CDR3 has 13 residues. CDR3 region: CAISESSVETQYF. CDR3 DNA: TGTGCCATCAGTGAGTCGTCGGTAGAGACCCAGTACTTC.

The J gene is TRBJ2-7, the V gene TRBV7-2, with a tentative D call TRBD1 (6 bases). The CDR3 length is 16 residues. Germline CDR1 and CDR2: SGHTA and FQGNSA. V was cut by 5 bases and J by 0 bases, with 17 bases left in between. The CDR3 DNA reads TGTGCCAGCAGCCGTCCTGGAACAGGGAGCTCCTACGAGCAGTACTTC. Protein: CASSRPGTGSSYEQYF.

This clonotype was seen a handful of times. This chain joins TRBV7-2 and TRBJ2-7; D perhaps matches TRBD2 (5 bases). The V gene lost 5 bases and the J gene lost 1 base, with 18 bases spanning the gap. The CDR3 covers 16 residues. CDR1 SGHTA and CDR2 FQGNSA come from the germline V gene. The CDR3 DNA is TGTGCCAGCAGCCCCGTGGCGGCAGGCGGGTCCTACGAGCAGTACTTC. Protein product: CASSPVAAGGSYEQYF. The full variable domain, rest sourced from reference TRBV7-2 and TRBJ2-7, is GAGVSQSPSNKVTEKGKDVELRCDPISGHTALYWYRQSLGQGLEFLIYFQGNSAPDKSGLPSDRFSAERTGGSVSTLTIQRTQQEDSAVYLCASSPVAAGGSYEQYFGPGTRLTVT.

This clonotype was seen a few times. The rearrangement uses TRBV6-5 and TRBJ2-3; 8 bases fit TRBD2. Germline V gene sequence: CDR1 MNHEY, CDR2 SVGAGI. This CDR3 has 16 amino acids. Trimming removed 4 bases from V and 0 bases from J; junction bases left unmatched: 6. The CDR3 DNA follows: TGTGCCAGCAGTTCCTATAGCGGGGCTAGCACAGATACGCAGTATTTT. It is translated as CASSSYSGASTDTQYF.

With respect to this clonotype: Its ends do not fully match the called genes, so a read error is possible. The chain carries TRBV10-3 and TRBJ2-7, with a weak D call TRBD2 (5 bases). Germline V lookup: CDR1 ENHRY, CDR2 SYGVKD. The CDR3 totals 16 residues. CDR3 sequence reads: CGISENSGWDSYEQYF. CDR3 sequence (DNA): TGTGGCATCAGTGAGAACTCGGGATGGGACTCCTACGAGCAGTACTTC.

The genes are TRBV29-1 and TRBJ2-7; 10 bases agree with TRBD1. The CDR3 sequence is 13 residues long. Germline V lookup: CDR1 SQVTM, CDR2 ANQGSEA. J was trimmed by 3 bases and V by 6 bases; bases with no gene match: 5. The CDR3 is CSVGTGVYYEQYF. In nucleotides, the CDR3 is TGCAGCGTGGGGACAGGGGTCTACTACGAGCAGTACTTC.

This clonotype was found a few times. The chain combines TRBV30 with TRBJ2-6; TRBD1 aligns across 8 bases. CDR1 is GTSNPN and CDR2 is SVGIG in the germline V gene (reference sequence). Trimming at V came to 3 bases and at J to 2 bases, leaving 3 bases not matched to a gene. This CDR3 comprises 15 residues. The CDR3 is CAWRTGGAGANVLTF. CDR3 DNA: TGTGCCTGGAGAACAGGGGGTGCTGGGGCCAACGTCCTGACTTTC.

V gene TRBV2 combines with J gene TRBJ2-7, with D unresolved. The CDR3 runs to 15 residues. CDR1 and CDR2 (germline): SNHLY, FYNNEI. Deletions cut 3 bases from V and 2 bases from J, with 14 bases between. The CDR3: CASSDPYQMTYEQYF. In DNA, the CDR3 is TGTGCCAGCAGTGACCCGTACCAGATGACCTACGAGCAGTACTTC.

V gene TRBV25-1 combines with J gene TRBJ2-1; 8 bases map to TRBD1. The CDR3 is made up of 14 amino acids. Trimming took 3 bases from V and 9 from J; bases not matched to a gene: 7. CDR1 is MGHDK and CDR2 is SYGVNS in the germline V gene. CDR3 sequence: CASSEVGRGPEQFF. Written as DNA, the CDR3 is TGTGCCAGCAGTGAGGTGGGCAGGGGGCCTGAGCAGTTCTTC.

The V and J genes are TRBV10-3 and TRBJ2-5; D may be TRBD1 or TRBD2 (5 bases each). Germline values: CDR1 ENHRY, CDR2 SYGVKD. The ends were cut back, 9 bases at V and 5 bases at J, with 16 bases in the middle. There are 13 residues in the CDR3. DNA of the CDR3: TGTGCCATTGCCGGGACCCCCGTGGAGACCCAGTACTTC. Its translation: CAIAGTPVETQYF.

This chain joins TRBV10-3 and TRBJ1-2; 7 bases agree with TRBD1. The germline gives CDR1 ENHRY, CDR2 SYGVKD. Trimming removed 5 bases from V and 11 bases from J; junction bases left unmatched: 11. The CDR3 extends over 13 amino acids. In nucleotides, the CDR3 is TGTGCCATCAGTAAATCCGACAGGGACCCGTACACCTTC. Its protein product is CAISKSDRDPYTF.

This clonotype was found a few times. The genes are TRBV6-2 or TRBV6-3 and TRBJ2-6; D may be TRBD1 (6 bases). Trimming left V 5 bases short and J 4 bases short, with 12 bases between. The germline gives CDR1 MNHEY, CDR2 SVGEGT. This CDR3 is 15 amino acids long. CDR3 coding DNA: TGTGCCAGCAGTCGACAGGTCCCCGGGGCCAACGTCCTGACTTTC. This gives the protein CASSRQVPGANVLTF.

The chain combines TRBV5-6 with TRBJ2-7; D is uncertain. The CDR3 sequence is 13 residues long. The V gene's germline CDR1 is SGHDT and CDR2 YYEEEE. V was clipped by 3 bases and J by 2 bases, with 9 bases between them. As DNA, the CDR3 is TGTGCCAGCAGCTCCACACCGGCCTACGAGCAGTACTTC. This codes for CASSSTPAYEQYF.

The chain links TRBV4-1 to TRBJ1-1, with D uncertain. Trimming removed 2 bases at V and 0 bases at J, with 7 bases between. The CDR3 is 14 amino acids. Per germline, CDR1 MGHRA and CDR2 YSYEKL. The CDR3 coding sequence is TGCGCCAGCAGCCAACAGCTACTGAACACTGAAGCTTTCTTT. Translated: CASSQQLLNTEAFF.

V gene TRBV11-2 combines with J gene TRBJ1-1, with D tentatively TRBD1 (5 bases). Looked up from germline, CDR1 is SGHAT and CDR2 is FQNNGV. This CDR3 has 14 residues. Trimming left V 1 base short and J 4 bases short, with 10 bases between. CDR3 sequence: CASSLVERGTEAFF. Here the CDR3 DNA reads TGTGCCAGCAGCTTAGTGGAGAGGGGCACTGAAGCTTTCTTT.

This chain links TRBV6-1 with TRBJ1-4; the D gene is possibly TRBD1 (5 bases). Germline assignment: CDR1 MNHNS and CDR2 SASEGT. CDR3 length: 15 residues. V was pared by 6 bases and J by 4 bases, with 15 bases between. CDR3 region: CASSRTGGDNEKLFF. The CDR3 DNA follows: TGTGCCAGCAGCAGGACCGGGGGGGATAATGAAAAACTGTTTTTT.

This clonotype was found many times. V usage is TRBV20-1 and J usage is TRBJ2-5, with TRBD2 matching over 11 bases. The germline V gene encodes CDR1 DFQATT and CDR2 SNEGSKA (reference sequence). The CDR3 consists of 14 residues. Unmatched junction bases numbered 4, after V lost 4 bases and J lost 3 bases. The CDR3 loop reads CSANPGLAEETQYF. The CDR3 DNA reads TGCAGTGCTAATCCGGGACTAGCGGAAGAGACCCAGTACTTC.

The rearrangement uses TRBV6-1 and TRBJ2-5; 7 nucleotides align to TRBD2. The J segment lost 0 bases and the V segment lost 5 bases, leaving 3 bases of the junction unmatched. The germline V gene encodes CDR1 MNHNS and CDR2 SASEGT. The CDR3 length is 14 residues. The CDR3 protein is CASSRDYNQETQYF. CDR3 nucleotide sequence: TGTGCCAGCAGTCGGGACTATAACCAAGAGACCCAGTACTTC.

The chain is built from TRBV18 and TRBJ1-1; 9 bases match TRBD1. In germline, CDR1 is KGHSH, CDR2 LQKENI. This CDR3 comprises 15 residues. Trimming removed 5 bases from V and 1 base from J; junction bases left unmatched: 5. CDR3 region: CASSKQGATNTEAFF. The CDR3 nucleotides are TGTGCCAGCTCAAAACAGGGGGCGACGAACACTGAAGCTTTCTTT.

In this sample, this clonotype turned up a few times. The chain has TRBV12-3 or TRBV12-4 and TRBJ1-1, with D tentatively TRBD1 (6 bases). The CDR3 is made up of 13 amino acids. Trimming took 6 bases from V and 5 from J, leaving 13 bases between them. The CDR3 region has the DNA TGTGCCAGCAGGGAATACAGGGTGACTGAAGCTTTCTTT. The encoded protein is CASREYRVTEAFF.